This T cell receptor (beta chain) stems from a study of naive and memory T cell subsets. An equimolar mix of two oligonucleotides served as the beta constant-region primer for TRBC1 and TRBC2. Nested alpha and beta constant-region primers with the SP2 primer drove four PCR rounds on ligated cDNA. One entry per CDR3 protein, called by TCRdb with MiXCR from the UMI-ligation and nested PCR reads. The sample contains tens of thousands of distinct CDR3 sequences, 9% to 9.5% of which appear only once. Germline CDR1 and CDR2: ENHRY and SYGVKD. V was shortened by 11 bases and J by 1 base, with 8 bases between the two germline ends. CDR3 length: 12 amino acids.

This sequence originates from a human donor in good health. The specimen sequenced was naive CD8+ T cells from blood. The genes are TRBV10-3 and TRBJ2-2; D remains ambiguous. The CDR3 DNA reads TGTGCCGTTTTACTGAACACCGGGGAGCTGTTTTTT. It specifies CAVLLNTGELFF.